This T cell receptor beta chain originates from a study of blood T cells in healthy people across ages. A J-beta primer mix and a sample-barcoded 5' primer were used in a second PCR of about 7 to 12 cycles. Each CDR3 protein gets one entry after TCRdb re-called the 5' RACE reads with MiXCR. The sample holds some 880,000 distinct CDR3 sequences, 30% to 45% seen once. This clonotype was counted a single time. Sequence at one end of the junction differs from germline and may be a read error. The germline V gene has CDR1 SGHKS and CDR2 YYEKEE (reference sequence). The length of the CDR3 is 15 residues. The source of this sequence is a man aged 18-30 years in good health. The chain is built from TRBV5-5 and TRBJ1-5; the D is unclear. The sample taken for sequencing was blood. The CDR3 loop is CASSDGPLSNQPQNF. The CDR3 nucleotides are TGTGCCAGCAGCGATGGTCCTCTAAGCAATCAGCCCCAGAATTTT.